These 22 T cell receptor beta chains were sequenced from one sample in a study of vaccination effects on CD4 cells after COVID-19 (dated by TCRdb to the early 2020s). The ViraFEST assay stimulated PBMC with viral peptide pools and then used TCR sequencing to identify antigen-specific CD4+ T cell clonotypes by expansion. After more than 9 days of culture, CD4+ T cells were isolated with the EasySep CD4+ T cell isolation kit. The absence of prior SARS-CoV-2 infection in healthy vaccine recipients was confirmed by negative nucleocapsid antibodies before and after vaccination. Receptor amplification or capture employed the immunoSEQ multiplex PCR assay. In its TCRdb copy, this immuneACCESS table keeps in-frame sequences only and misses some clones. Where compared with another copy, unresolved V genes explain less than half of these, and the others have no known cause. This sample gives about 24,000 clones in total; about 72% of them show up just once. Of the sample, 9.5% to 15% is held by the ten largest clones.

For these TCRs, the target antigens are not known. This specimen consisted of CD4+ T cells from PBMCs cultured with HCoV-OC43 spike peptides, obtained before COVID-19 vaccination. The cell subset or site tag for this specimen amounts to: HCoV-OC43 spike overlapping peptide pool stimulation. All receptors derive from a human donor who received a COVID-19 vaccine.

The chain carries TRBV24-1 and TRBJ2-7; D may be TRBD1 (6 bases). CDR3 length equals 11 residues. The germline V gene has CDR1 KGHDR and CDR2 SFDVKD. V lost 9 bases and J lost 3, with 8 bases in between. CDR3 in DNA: TGTGCCACCCAACAGGGCTACGAGCAGTACTTC. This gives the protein CATQQGYEQYF.

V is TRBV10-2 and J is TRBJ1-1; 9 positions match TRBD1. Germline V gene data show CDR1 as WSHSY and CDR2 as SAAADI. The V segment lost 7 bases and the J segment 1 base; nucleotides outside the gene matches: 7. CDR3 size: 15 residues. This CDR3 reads CASNGQGRTNTEAFF. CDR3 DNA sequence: TGCGCCAGCAATGGACAGGGGAGAACGAACACTGAAGCTTTCTTT.

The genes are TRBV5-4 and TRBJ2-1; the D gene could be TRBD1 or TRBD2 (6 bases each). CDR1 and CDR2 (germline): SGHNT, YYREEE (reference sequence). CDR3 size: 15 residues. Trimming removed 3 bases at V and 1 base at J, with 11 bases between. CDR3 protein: CASSSGAGSYNEQFF. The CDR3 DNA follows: TGTGCCAGCAGCTCGGGGGCGGGGTCCTACAATGAGCAGTTCTTC. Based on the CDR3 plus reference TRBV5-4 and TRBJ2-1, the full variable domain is ETGVTQSPTHLIKTRGQQVTLRCSSQSGHNTVSWYQQALGQGPQFIFQYYREEENGRGNFPPRFSGLQFPNYSSELNVNALELDDSALYLCASSSGAGSYNEQFFGPGTRLTVL.

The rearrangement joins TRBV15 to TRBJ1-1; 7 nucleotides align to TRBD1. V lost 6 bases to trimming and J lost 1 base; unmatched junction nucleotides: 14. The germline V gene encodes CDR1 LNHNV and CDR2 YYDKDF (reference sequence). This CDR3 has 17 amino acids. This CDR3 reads CATRSEGAFRKNTEAFF. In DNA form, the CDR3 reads TGTGCCACCAGGAGCGAGGGGGCTTTCAGAAAGAACACTGAAGCTTTCTTT.

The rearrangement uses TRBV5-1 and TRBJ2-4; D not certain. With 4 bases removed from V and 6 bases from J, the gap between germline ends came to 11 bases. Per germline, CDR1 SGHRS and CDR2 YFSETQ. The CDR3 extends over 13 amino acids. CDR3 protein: CASSQDRTNIQYF. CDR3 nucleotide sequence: TGCGCCAGCAGCCAAGACCGAACAAACATTCAGTACTTC.

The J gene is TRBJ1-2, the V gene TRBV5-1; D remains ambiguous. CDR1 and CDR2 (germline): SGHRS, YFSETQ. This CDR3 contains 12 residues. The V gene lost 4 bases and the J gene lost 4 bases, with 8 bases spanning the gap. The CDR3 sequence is CASSKESYGYTF. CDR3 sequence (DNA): TGCGCCAGCAGCAAAGAGAGCTATGGCTACACCTTC.

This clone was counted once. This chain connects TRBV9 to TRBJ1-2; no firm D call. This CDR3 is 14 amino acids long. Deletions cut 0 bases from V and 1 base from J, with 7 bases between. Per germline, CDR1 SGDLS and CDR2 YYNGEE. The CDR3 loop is CASSVGMDNYGYTF. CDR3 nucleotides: TGTGCCAGCAGCGTAGGGATGGATAACTATGGCTACACCTTC.

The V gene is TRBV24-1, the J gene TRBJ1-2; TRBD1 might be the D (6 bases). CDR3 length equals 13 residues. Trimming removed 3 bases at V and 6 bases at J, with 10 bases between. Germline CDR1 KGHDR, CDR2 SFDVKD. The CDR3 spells CATSDRGANGYTF. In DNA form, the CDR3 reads TGTGCCACCAGTGATAGGGGGGCAAATGGCTACACCTTC.

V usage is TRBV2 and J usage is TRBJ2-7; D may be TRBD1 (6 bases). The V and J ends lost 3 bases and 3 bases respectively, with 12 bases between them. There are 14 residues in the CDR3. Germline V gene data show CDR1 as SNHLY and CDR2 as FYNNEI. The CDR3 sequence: CASSDGTPFYEQYF. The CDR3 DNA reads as TGTGCCAGCAGTGACGGGACACCTTTCTACGAGCAGTACTTC. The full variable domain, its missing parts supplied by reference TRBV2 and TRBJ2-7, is EPEVTQTPSHQVTQMGQEVILRCVPISNHLYFYWYRQILGQKVEFLVSFYNNEISEKSEIFDDQFSVERPDGSNFTLKIRSTKLEDSAMYFCASSDGTPFYEQYFGPGTRLTVT.

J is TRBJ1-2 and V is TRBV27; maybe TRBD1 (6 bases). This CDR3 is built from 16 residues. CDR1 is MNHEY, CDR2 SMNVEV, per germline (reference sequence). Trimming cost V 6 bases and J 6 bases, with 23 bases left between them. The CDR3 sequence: CASSKRTTGTYDGYTF. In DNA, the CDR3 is TGTGCCAGCAGCAAAAGGACCACAGGGACCTATGATGGCTACACCTTC.

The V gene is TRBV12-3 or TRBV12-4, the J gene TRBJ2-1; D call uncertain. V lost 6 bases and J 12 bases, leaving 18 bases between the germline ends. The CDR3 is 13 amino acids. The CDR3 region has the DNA TGTGCCAGCAGCCATGAAACTGAACACGTGCAGTTCTTC. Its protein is CASSHETEHVQFF.

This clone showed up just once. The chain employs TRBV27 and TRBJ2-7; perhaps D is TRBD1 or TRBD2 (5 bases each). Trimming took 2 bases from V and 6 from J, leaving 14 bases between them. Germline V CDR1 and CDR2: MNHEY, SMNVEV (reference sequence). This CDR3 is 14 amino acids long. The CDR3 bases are TGTGCCAGCAGTTTAGTGGACGGGACGGGCGAGCAGTACTTC. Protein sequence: CASSLVDGTGEQYF.

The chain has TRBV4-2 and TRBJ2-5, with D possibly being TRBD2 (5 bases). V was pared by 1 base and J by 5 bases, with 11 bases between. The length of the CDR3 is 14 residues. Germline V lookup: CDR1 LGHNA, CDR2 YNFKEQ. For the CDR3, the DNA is TGTGCCAGCAGCCAAGGGGCTAGCAGGGAGACCCAGTACTTC. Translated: CASSQGASRETQYF.

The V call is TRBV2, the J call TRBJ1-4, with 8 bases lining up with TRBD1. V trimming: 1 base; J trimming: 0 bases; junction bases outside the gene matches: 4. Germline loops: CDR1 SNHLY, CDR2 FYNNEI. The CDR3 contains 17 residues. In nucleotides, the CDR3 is TGTGCCAGCAGTGAAGGGGGACAGGTTGCAACTAATGAAAAACTGTTTTTT. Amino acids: CASSEGGQVATNEKLFF.

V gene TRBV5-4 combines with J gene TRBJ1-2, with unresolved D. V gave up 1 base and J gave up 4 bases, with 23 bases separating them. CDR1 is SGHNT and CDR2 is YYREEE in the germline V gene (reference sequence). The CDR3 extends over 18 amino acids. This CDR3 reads CASSLLVRLNTHRYGYTF. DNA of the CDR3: TGTGCCAGCAGCTTGTTAGTCCGTTTAAACACGCATCGCTATGGCTACACCTTC.

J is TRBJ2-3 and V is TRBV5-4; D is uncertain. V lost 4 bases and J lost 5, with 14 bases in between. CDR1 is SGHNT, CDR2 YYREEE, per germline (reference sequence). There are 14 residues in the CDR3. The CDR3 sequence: CASSPRNSVDTQYF. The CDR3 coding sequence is TGTGCCAGCAGCCCCCGAAACAGTGTAGATACGCAGTATTTT. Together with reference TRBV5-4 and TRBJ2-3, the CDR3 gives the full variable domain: ETGVTQSPTHLIKTRGQQVTLRCSSQSGHNTVSWYQQALGQGPQFIFQYYREEENGRGNFPPRFSGLQFPNYSSELNVNALELDDSALYLCASSPRNSVDTQYFGPGTRLTVL.

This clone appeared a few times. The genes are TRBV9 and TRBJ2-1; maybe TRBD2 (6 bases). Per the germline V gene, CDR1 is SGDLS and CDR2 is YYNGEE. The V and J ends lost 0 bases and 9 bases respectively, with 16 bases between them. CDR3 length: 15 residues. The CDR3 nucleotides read TGTGCCAGCAGCGTAGGCGGGGTCGATAGTGGTGAGCAGTTCTTC. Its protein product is CASSVGGVDSGEQFF.

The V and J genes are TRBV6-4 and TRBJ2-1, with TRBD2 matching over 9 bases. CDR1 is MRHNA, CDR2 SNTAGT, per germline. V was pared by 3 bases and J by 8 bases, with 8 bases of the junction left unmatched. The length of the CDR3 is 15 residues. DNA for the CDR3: TGTGCCAGCAGTGAGTCTAGCGGGGCCGGCTATGAGCAGTTCTTC. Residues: CASSESSGAGYEQFF.

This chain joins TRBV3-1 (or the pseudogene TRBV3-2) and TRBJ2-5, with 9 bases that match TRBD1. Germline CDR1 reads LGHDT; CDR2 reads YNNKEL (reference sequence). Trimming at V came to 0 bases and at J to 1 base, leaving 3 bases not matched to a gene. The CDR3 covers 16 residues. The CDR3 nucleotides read TGTGCCAGCAGCCAAGAAACAGGGGGCCTCCAAGAGACCCAGTACTTC. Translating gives CASSQETGGLQETQYF.

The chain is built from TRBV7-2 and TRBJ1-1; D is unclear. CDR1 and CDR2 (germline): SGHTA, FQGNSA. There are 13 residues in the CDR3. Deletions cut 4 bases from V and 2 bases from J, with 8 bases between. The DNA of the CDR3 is TGTGCCAGCAGCTCTGATCGCAACACTGAAGCTTTCTTT. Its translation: CASSSDRNTEAFF.

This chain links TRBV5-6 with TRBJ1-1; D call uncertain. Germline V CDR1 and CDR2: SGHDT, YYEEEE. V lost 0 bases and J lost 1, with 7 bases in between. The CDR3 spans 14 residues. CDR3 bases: TGTGCCAGCAGCTTGGGACGGAAGAACACTGAAGCTTTCTTT. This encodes CASSLGRKNTEAFF.

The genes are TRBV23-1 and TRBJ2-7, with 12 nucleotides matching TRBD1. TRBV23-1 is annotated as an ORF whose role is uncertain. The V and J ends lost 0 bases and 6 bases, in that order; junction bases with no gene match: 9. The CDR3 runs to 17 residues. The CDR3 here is CASSQSAGTGGACEQYF. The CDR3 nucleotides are TGCGCCAGCAGTCAATCCGCGGGGACAGGGGGCGCTTGCGAGCAGTACTTC.